The clone carrying this TCR beta chain occurred a few times. Its specificity is not known. Sequenced by immunoSEQ multiplex PCR; TCRdb stores in-frame clones only, minus some. The table has about 15,000 clones, around 65% seen once. Treatment of the sample: 15 Gy SBRT to primary tumor, nephrectomy 4 weeks later. Clear cell pathology was present in this patient's renal cell carcinoma. The sample is drawn from a study of radiation and T cells in renal cell carcinoma. Study-level results: Compared with controls, irradiated tumors showed greater TCR clonality. Tumor samples were small regions of around 0.92 g. Pretreatment tumor biopsies were lacking, so baseline clonotypes are unknown.

J gave up 7 bases and V 4 bases, and 1 base lay outside the gene matches. This CDR3 is 13 amino acids long. The germline V gene encodes CDR1 LNHDA and CDR2 SQIVND (reference sequence). The source is a woman in her sixties or seventies with renal cell carcinoma. This material consisted of tumor tissue, taken from a patient whose treatment included radiotherapy and nephrectomy. The V call is TRBV19, the J call TRBJ1-4; TRBD1 agrees at 9 bases. The CDR3 DNA follows: TGTGCCAGTAGTAGGGGACAGGGTGAAAAACTGTTTTTT. Protein sequence: CASSRGQGEKLFF.